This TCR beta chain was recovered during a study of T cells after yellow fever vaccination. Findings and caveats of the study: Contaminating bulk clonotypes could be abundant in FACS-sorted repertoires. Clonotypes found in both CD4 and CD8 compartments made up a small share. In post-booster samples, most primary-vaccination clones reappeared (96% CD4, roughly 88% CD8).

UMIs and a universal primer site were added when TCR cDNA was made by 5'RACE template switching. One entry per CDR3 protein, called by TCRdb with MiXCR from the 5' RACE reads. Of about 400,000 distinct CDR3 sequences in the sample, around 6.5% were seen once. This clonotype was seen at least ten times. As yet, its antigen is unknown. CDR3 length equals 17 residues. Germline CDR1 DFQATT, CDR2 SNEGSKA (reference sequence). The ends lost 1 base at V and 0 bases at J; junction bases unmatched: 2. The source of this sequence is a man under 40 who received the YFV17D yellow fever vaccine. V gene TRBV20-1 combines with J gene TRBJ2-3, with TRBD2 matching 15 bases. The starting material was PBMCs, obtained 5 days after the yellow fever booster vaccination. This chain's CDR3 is CSARGTSGRASTDTQYF. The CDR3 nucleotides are TGCAGTGCTAGAGGGACTAGCGGGAGGGCCAGCACAGATACGCAGTATTTT.